These 4 T cell receptor beta chains were sequenced from one sample in a study of Tregs in tolerant kidney transplant recipients. Related graft donors supplied nonmyeloablative bone marrow transplants, and mixed chimerism was transient. Produced via immunoSEQ multiplex PCR; TCRdb's table is partial and in-frame only. In the table there are some 21,000 clones, 81% of which are singletons. The starting material was CD8+ T cells from blood (PBMCs), obtained 6 months after the transplant. Every receptor here comes from a human patient who received a combined kidney and bone marrow transplant. Some T cells could come from the graft donor.

As for this clone: Other DNA sequences within the sample encode an identical CDR3. The V gene is TRBV7-2, the J gene TRBJ2-7; the match to TRBD2 covers 11 bases. The V gene's germline CDR1 is SGHTA and CDR2 FQGNSA. The CDR3 spans 16 residues. With 3 bases clipped from V and 4 bases from J, the junction kept 8 bases outside the gene matches. The CDR3 sequence is CASSLLGLAGGYEQYF. The CDR3 DNA sequence: TGTGCCAGCAGCTTGTTGGGCCTAGCGGGAGGATACGAGCAGTACTTC.

In its sample, this clone was seen once. The V call is TRBV7-6, the J call TRBJ2-7; tentatively, D is TRBD2 (5 bases). The CDR3 has 14 residues. Trimming pared 2 bases from V and 1 base from J, leaving 9 bases between. Germline assignment: CDR1 SGHVS and CDR2 FNYEAQ. CDR3 loop: CASSLLANSYEQYF. As DNA, the CDR3 is TGTGCCAGCAGCTTACTAGCAAATTCCTACGAGCAGTACTTC.

The CDR3 bases are TGCAGCGTTGAAGATCCGGACAGGGCTCGTGGCTACACCTTC. It is translated as CSVEDPDRARGYTF. This rearrangement joins TRBV29-1 to TRBJ1-2; TRBD1 agrees at 8 bases. With V trimmed by 0 bases and J by 7 bases, 7 bases remained unmatched. Per germline, CDR1 SQVTM and CDR2 ANQGSEA. This CDR3 comprises 14 residues.

The sample holds a few counts of this clone. V is TRBV6-4 and J is TRBJ2-1; 10 nucleotides line up with TRBD2. CDR1 and CDR2 from the germline V gene are MRHNA and SNTAGT. Germline trimming cut 3 bases from V and 8 bases from J; bases unmatched to any gene: 7. This CDR3 has 15 amino acids. CDR3 loop: CASSDRSGGADEQFF. The CDR3 nucleotides are TGTGCCAGCAGTGATAGAAGCGGGGGGGCCGATGAGCAGTTCTTC.